Listed here are 19 T cell receptor beta chains from one sample, sequenced in a study of T cell repertoires in cytomegalovirus infection. Using its own MiXCR run on the reads, TCRdb lists one record per CDR3 protein. The table records 830,000 or so distinct CDR3 sequences, 32% of them present only once. These receptors' targets are unknown. The sample consisted of cultured CD8+ T cells from PBMCs, taken from culture after CMV antigen stimulation. The receptor set was obtained from a human donor in good health (CMV status not recorded). Some clones in this sample may be carry-over from other donors' samples.

The J gene is TRBJ2-1, the V gene TRBV19; possibly TRBD1 or TRBD2 for D (6 bases each). The CDR3 sequence is 15 residues long. The V gene's germline CDR1 is LNHDA and CDR2 SQIVND (reference sequence). V was cut by 4 bases and J by 1 base, with 11 bases left in between. The CDR3 sequence: CASSTGGTSYNEQFF. CDR3 nucleotides: TGTGCCAGTAGTACTGGAGGGACATCCTACAATGAGCAGTTCTTC. Variable domain in full (rest from reference TRBV19 and TRBJ2-1): DGGITQSPKYLFRKEGQNVTLSCEQNLNHDAMYWYRQDPGQGLRLIYYSQIVNDFQKGDIAEGYSVSREKKESFPLTVTSAQKNPTAFYLCASSTGGTSYNEQFFGPGTRLTVL.

Only a few counts were recorded for this clonotype. This chain links TRBV7-9 with TRBJ2-3, with 8 bases identical to TRBD2. Germline V lookup: CDR1 SEHNR, CDR2 FQNEAQ (reference sequence). The CDR3 covers 17 residues. J gave up 2 bases and V 0 bases, and 7 bases lay outside the gene matches. The CDR3 loop is CASSLAQGLEFTDTQYF. DNA for the CDR3: TGTGCCAGCAGCTTAGCGCAGGGACTAGAGTTCACAGATACGCAGTATTTT.

This clonotype has just a few counts. This sequence joins TRBV6-6 and TRBJ2-3; D is undetermined. Germline values: CDR1 MNHNY, CDR2 SVGAGI (reference sequence). The CDR3 runs to 12 residues. Trimming pared 4 bases from V and 5 bases from J, leaving 7 bases between. The CDR3 loop reads CASSSREDTQYF. CDR3 nucleotides: TGTGCCAGCAGTTCAAGAGAAGATACGCAGTATTTT.

In this sample, this clonotype turned up many times. J is TRBJ1-1 and V is TRBV6-1, with D perhaps matching TRBD1 (6 bases). The germline V gene has CDR1 MNHNS and CDR2 SASEGT. The germline V and J ends were trimmed by 7 bases and 2 bases, with 11 bases remaining between them. The CDR3 has 13 amino acids. DNA for the CDR3: TGTGCCAGCAATCGACAGGTTAACACTGAAGCTTTCTTT. This encodes CASNRQVNTEAFF.

This chain connects TRBV6-2 or TRBV6-3 to TRBJ2-2; D may correspond to TRBD1 or TRBD2 (5 bases each). Looked up from germline, CDR1 is MNHEY and CDR2 is SVGEGT. The CDR3 sequence is 14 residues long. Between the trimmed V and J ends, which lost 2 bases and 6 bases, there was a span of 10 bases. In DNA form, the CDR3 reads TGTGCCAGCAGTTACGGGGGACCCCCCGGGGAGCTGTTTTTT. Protein: CASSYGGPPGELFF.

The rearrangement links TRBV19 to TRBJ1-2; D unclear. Germline V gene sequence: CDR1 LNHDA, CDR2 SQIVND (reference sequence). With 0 bases removed from V and 5 bases from J, the gap between germline ends came to 22 bases. The CDR3 length is 18 residues. The CDR3 DNA is TGTGCCAGTAGTATAGAGGGCCAAAGGGAGCCGCTGGGTTATGGCTACACCTTC. This gives the protein CASSIEGQREPLGYGYTF.

The chain couples TRBV20-1 to TRBJ1-5; 8 bases are shared with TRBD1. The junction had 10 bases not matched to a gene; V was cut back by 5 bases and J by 4 bases. The CDR3 contains 15 residues. Germline-derived CDR1 and CDR2 are DFQATT and SNEGSKA (reference sequence). In DNA form, the CDR3 reads TGCAGTGCTGGGGACAGGTCCCAGGGGAATCAGCCCCAGCATTTT. Amino acids: CSAGDRSQGNQPQHF.

The chain recombines TRBV27 with TRBJ2-2; no firm D call. This CDR3 has 14 amino acids. V lost 3 bases, J lost 0 bases, and 5 bases lay in between. The germline CDR1 and CDR2 sequences are MNHEY and SMNVEV (reference sequence). The CDR3 DNA follows: TGTGCCAGCAGTTTTTACCCGAACACCGGGGAGCTGTTTTTT. This gives the protein CASSFYPNTGELFF.

The chain has TRBV15 and TRBJ1-2; the D gene is possibly TRBD1 (5 bases). CDR1 is LNHNV, CDR2 YYDKDF, per germline (reference sequence). V was trimmed by 3 bases and J by 6 bases, leaving 11 bases between them. The CDR3 totals 13 residues. The chain's CDR3 is CATSRQGRNGYTF. Here the CDR3 DNA reads TGTGCCACCAGCAGGCAGGGTAGGAATGGCTACACCTTC.

This clonotype was detected a few times. The rearrangement links TRBV15 to TRBJ2-3, with 8 positions matching TRBD1. Trimming removed 0 bases from V and 2 bases from J; junction bases left unmatched: 10. Germline lookup yields CDR1 LNHNV and CDR2 YYDKDF (reference sequence). The length of the CDR3 is 18 residues. The CDR3 protein is CATSRDPLTGANTDTQYF. DNA of the CDR3: TGTGCCACCAGCAGAGATCCCTTGACAGGGGCGAACACAGATACGCAGTATTTT.

Only one count was recorded for this clonotype. This chain links TRBV2 with TRBJ1-2; TRBD1 matches at 8 bases. Germline V gene sequence: CDR1 SNHLY, CDR2 FYNNEI. The CDR3 is made up of 14 amino acids. The ends lost 6 bases at V and 4 bases at J; junction bases unmatched: 7. CDR3 sequence: CASRRRGRTYGYTF. The CDR3 bases are TGTGCCAGCAGGCGCAGGGGGCGCACCTATGGCTACACCTTC. The full variable domain, with the rest looked up from reference TRBV2 and TRBJ1-2, is EPEVTQTPSHQVTQMGQEVILRCVPISNHLYFYWYRQILGQKVEFLVSFYNNEISEKSEIFDDQFSVERPDGSNFTLKIRSTKLEDSAMYFCASRRRGRTYGYTFGSGTRLTVV.

This clonotype was counted ten times or more. This chain links TRBV7-2 with TRBJ2-7, with no clear D. The V end lost 1 base, the J end lost 2 bases, and 15 bases lay between the germline ends. This CDR3 is 16 amino acids long. Germline V gene sequence: CDR1 SGHTA, CDR2 FQGNSA. The chain's CDR3 is CASSLDMANPTYEQYV. The CDR3 DNA reads TGTGCCAGCAGCTTAGATATGGCCAACCCTACCTACGAGCAGTACGTC.

This clonotype was detected a few times. The chain couples TRBV27 to TRBJ2-4, with D possibly being TRBD1 (6 bases). CDR1 is MNHEY, CDR2 SMNVEV, per germline (reference sequence). V gave up 0 bases and J gave up 0 bases, with 12 bases separating them. This CDR3 has 17 amino acids. The CDR3, as DNA: TGTGCCAGCAGTTTATCGAGGGGGAGCCTAGCCAAAAACATTCAGTACTTC. The encoded protein is CASSLSRGSLAKNIQYF.

This clonotype was observed a few times. The chain combines TRBV6-1 with TRBJ1-6, with unresolved D. With 7 bases removed from V and 9 bases from J, the gap between germline ends came to 19 bases. This CDR3 region has 15 residues. The V gene's germline CDR1 is MNHNS and CDR2 SASEGT. The CDR3 is CASTPTWREGSPLHF. The CDR3 DNA is TGTGCCAGCACCCCGACGTGGAGGGAGGGTTCACCCCTCCACTTT.

The chain employs TRBV7-9 and TRBJ2-2; D gene unclear. CDR1 and CDR2 from the germline V gene are SEHNR and FQNEAQ (reference sequence). The CDR3 loop spans 13 amino acids. V lost 5 bases to trimming and J lost 6 bases, with 10 bases between them. The DNA of the CDR3 is TGTGCCAGCAGCCCCCGCCGGGCCGGGGAGCTGTTTTTT. Translation gives CASSPRRAGELFF.

The chain combines TRBV10-3 with TRBJ1-5, with D perhaps TRBD1 (5 bases). Germline CDR1 reads ENHRY; CDR2 reads SYGVKD. This CDR3 is built from 14 residues. The V and J ends lost 3 bases and 6 bases respectively, with 12 bases between them. The CDR3 loop reads CAISDLGPGQPQHF. For the CDR3, the DNA is TGTGCCATCAGTGATCTGGGGCCGGGTCAGCCCCAGCATTTT.

The chain couples TRBV15 to TRBJ2-1; the match to TRBD2 covers 7 bases. The V gene's germline CDR1 is LNHNV and CDR2 YYDKDF (reference sequence). The V segment lost 0 bases and the J segment 1 base; nucleotides outside the gene matches: 3. CDR3 size: 16 residues. The CDR3 DNA reads TGTGCCACCAGCAGAGATCCGGGGGGATCCTACAATGAGCAGTTCTTC. Translation: CATSRDPGGSYNEQFF.

Turning to this clonotype: A read error may be the cause here, since a much bigger clone is one base away. The genes are TRBV7-2 and TRBJ2-1; D possibly corresponds to TRBD2 (6 bases). The CDR3 runs 15 residues. V lost 10 bases to trimming and J lost 0 bases, with 16 bases between them. Germline values: CDR1 SGHTA, CDR2 FQGNSA. This chain's CDR3 is CANSPEGSSYNEQFF. The CDR3 DNA follows: TGTGCCAACAGTCCGGAGGGTAGCTCCTACAATGAGCAGTTCTTC.

The rearrangement uses TRBV15 and TRBJ1-2; weak D call: TRBD1 (5 bases). This CDR3 has 13 residues. With 8 bases removed from V and 6 bases from J, the gap between germline ends came to 16 bases. CDR1 and CDR2 from the germline V gene are LNHNV and YYDKDF (reference sequence). The CDR3 loop is CATGGTDVNGYTF. CDR3 in DNA: TGTGCCACCGGGGGGACGGATGTAAATGGCTACACCTTC.